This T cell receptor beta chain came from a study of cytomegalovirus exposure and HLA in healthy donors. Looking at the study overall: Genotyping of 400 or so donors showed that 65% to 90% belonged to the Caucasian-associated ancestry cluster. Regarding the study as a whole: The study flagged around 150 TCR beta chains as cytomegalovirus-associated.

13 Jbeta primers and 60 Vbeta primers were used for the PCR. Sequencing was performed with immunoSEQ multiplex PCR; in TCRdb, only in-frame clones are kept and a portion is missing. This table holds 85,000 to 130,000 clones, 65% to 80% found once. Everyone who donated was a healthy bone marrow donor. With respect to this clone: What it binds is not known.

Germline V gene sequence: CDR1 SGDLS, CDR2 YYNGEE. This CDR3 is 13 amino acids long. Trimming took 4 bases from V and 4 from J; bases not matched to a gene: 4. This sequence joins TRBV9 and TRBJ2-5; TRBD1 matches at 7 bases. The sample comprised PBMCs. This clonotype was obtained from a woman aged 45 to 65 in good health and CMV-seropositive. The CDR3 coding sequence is TGTGCCAGCAGCATGGGACAGAGAGAGACCCAGTACTTC. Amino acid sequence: CASSMGQRETQYF.